The 11 T cell receptor beta chains in this list originate from one sample, sequenced in a study of shared clonotypes between healthy human individuals (dated by TCRdb to between 2020 and 2021). Libraries were made using the immunoSEQ multiplex PCR assay. TCRdb stores this immuneACCESS table with in-frame sequences only. Part of the clones is absent; in the studies checked, under half of the shortfall reflects unresolved V genes, and no reason is known for the rest. The sample yields about 2 million clones; about 95% were counted once. The ten largest clones add up to 1% to 1.3% of the sample. CD8 naive samples consisted of CD45RO-negative cells that were positively selected for CCR7, yielding a CD45RA+CCR7+ population without TemRA cells. Material for sequencing was naive CD8+ T cells sorted from blood. The cell subset or site tag for this specimen amounts to: CD45RA+CCR7+. The receptor set was obtained from a man in his late teens or twenties in good health.

CDR3 region: CASSLLVAGASYNEQFF. The CDR3 DNA reads TGCGCCAGCAGCCTTCTGGTTGCGGGGGCCAGTTACAATGAGCAGTTCTTC. The V call is TRBV4-1, the J call TRBJ2-1; the D gene is possibly TRBD2 (7 bases). The CDR3 totals 17 residues. V dropped 4 bases and J dropped 4 bases, with 20 bases sitting between them. Germline CDR1 MGHRA, CDR2 YSYEKL.

This clone was observed a few times. The V call is TRBV29-1, the J call TRBJ2-3; D unclear. The germline CDR1 and CDR2 sequences are SQVTM and ANQGSEA. The CDR3 is 12 amino acids. V shed 7 bases and J shed 2 bases, with 10 bases lying between them. The CDR3 region is CSGQVYTDTQYF. The CDR3 DNA follows: TGCAGCGGCCAGGTGTACACAGATACGCAGTATTTT.

The V and J genes are TRBV27 and TRBJ1-4, with TRBD1 as a possible D gene (5 bases). The CDR3 contains 15 residues. The V end was cut by 6 bases, the J end by 5 bases, with 16 bases between. Germline lookup yields CDR1 MNHEY and CDR2 SMNVEV (reference sequence). CDR3 region: CASSPQEWGNEKLFF. CDR3 DNA sequence: TGTGCCAGCAGCCCCCAAGAATGGGGGAATGAAAAACTGTTTTTT.

The chain couples TRBV13 to TRBJ1-2; possible D gene TRBD1, 5 bases. The CDR3 is made up of 15 amino acids. CDR1 PRHDT and CDR2 FYEKMQ come from the germline V gene (reference sequence). V dropped 1 base and J dropped 5 bases, with 14 bases sitting between them. CDR3 region: CASSLDSQGGYGYTF. CDR3 coding DNA: TGTGCCAGCAGCTTAGATTCTCAGGGAGGGTATGGCTACACCTTC.

The chain employs TRBV19 and TRBJ1-4; D gene unclear. The V end lost 5 bases, the J end lost 0 bases, and 7 bases lay between the germline ends. The CDR3 has 14 amino acids. Per germline, CDR1 LNHDA and CDR2 SQIVND (reference sequence). The CDR3 bases are TGTGCCAGTAGTTTGGCTGCAACTAATGAAAAACTGTTTTTT. It translates to CASSLAATNEKLFF.

CDR3 region: CSVLQGLYEQYF. The CDR3 bases are TGCAGCGTTCTACAGGGGCTCTACGAGCAGTACTTC. The V and J genes are TRBV29-1 and TRBJ2-7; 7 bases are shared with TRBD1. V lost 5 bases to trimming and J lost 3 bases; unmatched junction nucleotides: 4. The germline gives CDR1 SQVTM, CDR2 ANQGSEA. This CDR3 contains 12 residues.

This sequence joins TRBV14 and TRBJ1-2; 7 nucleotides line up with TRBD1. V trimming: 0 bases; J trimming: 5 bases; junction bases outside the gene matches: 3. This CDR3 has 14 residues. Germline assignment: CDR1 SGHDN and CDR2 FVKESK. The CDR3 loop is CASSQEQGLYGYTF. CDR3 sequence (DNA): TGTGCCAGCAGCCAAGAACAGGGGCTGTATGGCTACACCTTC.

V usage is TRBV30 and J usage is TRBJ2-7; perhaps TRBD1 as D (5 bases). CDR1 and CDR2 (germline): GTSNPN, SVGIG (reference sequence). Deletions cut 3 bases from V and 0 bases from J, with 6 bases between. The CDR3 has 12 amino acids. This chain's CDR3 is CAWRDTSYEQYF. CDR3 nucleotide sequence: TGTGCCTGGAGGGACACCTCCTACGAGCAGTACTTC.

The CDR3 coding sequence is TGTGCCAGCAGCTTAGGGTGGGGACTAGCGGGGGCCGAGCAGTTCTTC. It encodes CASSLGWGLAGAEQFF. The rearrangement joins TRBV7-3 to TRBJ2-1; TRBD2 matches at 14 bases. Per the germline V gene, CDR1 is SGHTA and CDR2 is FQGTGA. V shed 2 bases and J 10 bases; nucleotides not matched to a gene: 7. CDR3 size: 16 residues. The variable domain in full, completed from reference TRBV7-3 and TRBJ2-1, reads GAGVSQTPSNKVTEKGKYVELRCDPISGHTALYWYRQSLGQGPEFLIYFQGTGAADDSGLPNDRFFAVRPEGSVSTLKIQRTERGDSAVYLCASSLGWGLAGAEQFFGPGTRLTVL.

This sequence joins TRBV28 and TRBJ1-2; no clear D gene. Deletions cut 6 bases from V and 8 bases from J, with 19 bases between. Germline values: CDR1 MDHEN, CDR2 SYDVKM. The CDR3 is 14 residues long. CDR3 bases: TGTGCCAGCAGCTTGGGTCCCGACATCCAGGGCTACACCTTC. Translated, it gives CASSLGPDIQGYTF.

CDR3 sequence: CASSSHRVPYEQYF. CDR3 sequence (DNA): TGTGCCAGCAGCTCCCACAGGGTGCCCTACGAGCAGTACTTC. The V and J genes are TRBV7-9 and TRBJ2-7, with a tentative D call TRBD1 (6 bases). Trimming pared 4 bases from V and 2 bases from J, leaving 12 bases between. CDR3 length equals 14 residues. Germline assignment: CDR1 SEHNR and CDR2 FQNEAQ (reference sequence).